This T cell receptor beta chain was documented in a study of blood T cell repertoires in COVID-19. Study-wide context: COVID-19 samples collected from the United States, Italy and Spain covered acute and convalescent phases.

About this clone: This same CDR3 is encoded by further DNA sequences in the sample.

This CDR3 contains 14 residues. Trimming stripped 0 bases from V and 3 bases from J, with 9 bases between. Germline-derived CDR1 and CDR2 are SGHTA and FQGNSA. Generated by immunoSEQ multiplex PCR, the TCRdb table keeps only in-frame clones and is missing some. The table has 80,000 to 90,000 clones, roughly 90% seen once; the top ten hold 0.95% to 1.5%. The sequencing sample was made of peripheral blood. This clonotype originated in a man older than 75 with active or convalescent COVID-19. The gene calls are TRBV7-2 and TRBJ2-7; D unresolved. The chain's CDR3 is CASSLAAGSYEQYF. The CDR3 coding sequence is TGTGCCAGCAGCTTAGCTGCAGGCAGCTACGAGCAGTACTTC.